What follows are 26 T cell receptor beta chains derived from one specimen sequenced in a study of blood T cell repertoires in COVID-19. Here immunoSEQ multiplex PCR was the method, and the copy in TCRdb shows in-frame clones only, minus some. The data show roughly 260,000 clones, about 87% seen once. Input material: peripheral blood. Source of these receptors: a man aged 55 to 70 who had recovered from COVID-19.

V and J are TRBV9 and TRBJ2-3; 7 nucleotides align to TRBD1. With 4 bases clipped from V and 2 bases from J, the junction kept 4 bases outside the gene matches. Per the germline V gene, CDR1 is SGDLS and CDR2 is YYNGEE. The CDR3 contains 14 residues. The DNA of the CDR3 is TGTGCCAGCAGCCCAGGGGGACCCACAGATACGCAGTATTTT. Its protein product is CASSPGGPTDTQYF.

The genes are TRBV2 and TRBJ1-3; 7 bases align to TRBD1. V was pared by 10 bases and J by 3 bases, with 9 bases of the junction left unmatched. CDR1 SNHLY and CDR2 FYNNEI come from the germline V gene. There are 14 residues in the CDR3. In DNA form, the CDR3 reads TGTGCCATCCCGGGACAGACTGTTGGAAACACCATATATTTT. Protein sequence: CAIPGQTVGNTIYF.

This rearrangement joins TRBV28 to TRBJ1-2; D remains unclear. CDR1 MDHEN and CDR2 SYDVKM come from the germline V gene. V shed 7 bases and J shed 4 bases, with 7 bases lying between them. The CDR3 covers 11 residues. The CDR3 here is CASKSGYGYTF. CDR3 coding DNA: TGTGCCAGCAAAAGCGGCTATGGCTACACCTTC.

This rearrangement joins TRBV6-5 to TRBJ2-7; 10 bases are a match to TRBD1. The CDR3 runs to 15 residues. Germline V gives CDR1 MNHEY, CDR2 SVGAGI. The V gene end was trimmed by 7 bases and the J gene end by 6 bases; junction bases not matched to a gene: 12. The CDR3 here is CASIKAWGTGAEQYF. CDR3 in DNA: TGTGCCAGCATCAAAGCATGGGGGACAGGGGCCGAGCAGTACTTC.

V usage is TRBV10-3 and J usage is TRBJ2-7; 13 nucleotides agree with TRBD2. Germline CDR1 is ENHRY and CDR2 is SYGVKD. The CDR3 has 15 residues. With V trimmed by 5 bases and J by 3 bases, 4 bases remained unmatched. The CDR3 DNA follows: TGTGCCATCAGTCACGGGACTAGCGGGGACTACGAGCAGTACTTC. This sequence encodes CAISHGTSGDYEQYF.

This clone was recorded once. This chain connects TRBV9 to TRBJ1-3; D is undetermined. V was shortened by 3 bases and J by 3 bases, with 16 bases between the two germline ends. There are 16 residues in the CDR3. Per germline, CDR1 SGDLS and CDR2 YYNGEE. Here the CDR3 reads CASSARESRFGNTIYF. CDR3 in DNA: TGTGCCAGCAGCGCTAGGGAGAGCCGTTTTGGAAACACCATATATTTT.

This CDR3 reads CASSLKAAGNTEAFF. For the CDR3, the DNA is TGTGCCAGCAGCTTAAAGGCGGCTGGGAACACTGAAGCTTTCTTT. V usage is TRBV7-3 and J usage is TRBJ1-1; D ambiguous. The CDR3 is 15 residues long. V lost 1 base and J lost 1, with 10 bases in between. Germline loops: CDR1 SGHTA, CDR2 FQGTGA.

This rearrangement joins TRBV6-2 or TRBV6-3 to TRBJ2-1; weak D call: TRBD2 (6 bases). CDR1 and CDR2 (germline): MNHEY, SVGEGT. The CDR3 totals 16 residues. The V and J ends lost 2 bases and 2 bases respectively, with 13 bases between them. This CDR3 reads CASSYTLQRAYNEQFF. The DNA for the CDR3 is TGTGCCAGCAGTTACACTCTTCAGCGGGCCTACAATGAGCAGTTCTTC.

J is TRBJ2-1 and V is TRBV5-1; D is perhaps TRBD2 (6 bases). V dropped 7 bases and J dropped 6 bases, with 20 bases sitting between them. CDR3 length: 15 amino acids. Germline CDR1 reads SGHRS; CDR2 reads YFSETQ. CDR3 protein: CASAPGGDASNEQFF. The DNA of the CDR3 is TGCGCCAGCGCCCCAGGCGGGGACGCCTCCAATGAGCAGTTCTTC. Supplemented by reference TRBV5-1 and TRBJ2-1, the full variable domain reads KAGVTQTPRYLIKTRGQQVTLSCSPISGHRSVSWYQQTPGQGLQFLFEYFSETQRNKGNFPGRFSGRQFSNSRSEMNVSTLELGDSALYLCASAPGGDASNEQFFGPGTRLTVL.

The gene calls are TRBV10-3 and TRBJ2-6; weak D call: TRBD1 (6 bases). Germline loops: CDR1 ENHRY, CDR2 SYGVKD. The CDR3 extends over 14 amino acids. V lost 8 bases and J lost 2, with 10 bases in between. CDR3 DNA sequence: TGTGCCATCCTTGGGACAACTGGGGCCAACGTCCTGACTTTC. Protein product: CAILGTTGANVLTF.

This clone was seen just once. This sequence joins TRBV4-2 and TRBJ2-3, with TRBD2 identical over 11 bases. V lost 4 bases, J lost 5 bases, and 11 bases stayed unmatched. The CDR3 is made up of 17 amino acids. In germline, CDR1 is LGHNA, CDR2 YNFKEQ. CDR3 bases: TGTGCCAGCAGCCCCCGGGTTCCTAGCGGGGGGTTAGATACGCAGTATTTT. Translated, it gives CASSPRVPSGGLDTQYF.

The rearrangement uses TRBV5-1 and TRBJ1-5; D possibly corresponds to TRBD1 (6 bases). Germline-derived CDR1 and CDR2 are SGHRS and YFSETQ. Trimming cost V 2 bases and J 6 bases, with 9 bases left between them. The CDR3 contains 13 residues. CDR3 DNA sequence: TGCGCCAGCAGCTTAAGGGGGAGTCAGCCCCAGCATTTT. Protein sequence: CASSLRGSQPQHF.

This chain links TRBV11-3 with TRBJ2-1, with D unresolved. V was cut by 2 bases and J by 7 bases, with 9 bases left in between. The CDR3 totals 13 residues. Germline V gene sequence: CDR1 SGHNT, CDR2 YENEEA. The CDR3 DNA reads TGTGCCAGCAGCTTATCCAGGTGGAATGAGCAGTTCTTC. This translates into CASSLSRWNEQFF.

The chain's CDR3 is CAPAGGLTQYF. DNA of the CDR3: TGTGCCCCGGCGGGGGGGTTGACCCAGTACTTC. The rearrangement uses TRBV24-1 and TRBJ2-5; 9 bases fit TRBD2. Trimming cost V 12 bases and J 7 bases; bases outside gene matches: 5. The CDR3 is 11 residues long. Per germline, CDR1 KGHDR and CDR2 SFDVKD.

This sequence joins TRBV19 and TRBJ1-4; a possible D gene is TRBD1 (6 bases). The germline gives CDR1 LNHDA, CDR2 SQIVND (reference sequence). This CDR3 is 14 amino acids long. Trimming took off 6 bases at V and 6 bases at J, with 14 bases between the two ends. CDR3: CASSKTGPDEKLFF. DNA of the CDR3: TGTGCCAGTAGCAAGACAGGACCTGATGAAAAACTGTTTTTT. Full variable domain (outside the CDR3, taken from reference TRBV19 and TRBJ1-4): DGGITQSPKYLFRKEGQNVTLSCEQNLNHDAMYWYRQDPGQGLRLIYYSQIVNDFQKGDIAEGYSVSREKKESFPLTVTSAQKNPTAFYLCASSKTGPDEKLFFGSGTQLSVL.

This chain uses TRBV5-1 with TRBJ2-3; 8 bases map to TRBD2. After removal of 0 bases from V and 2 bases from J, the junction contained 14 bases not matched to a gene. CDR3 length: 19 amino acids. CDR1 is SGHRS, CDR2 YFSETQ, per germline. The CDR3 DNA reads TGCGCCAGCAGCTTGGGAGGGGTGGCAGCGGGGGACCACACAGATACGCAGTATTTT. It specifies CASSLGGVAAGDHTDTQYF. Together with reference TRBV5-1 and TRBJ2-3, the CDR3 gives the full variable domain: KAGVTQTPRYLIKTRGQQVTLSCSPISGHRSVSWYQQTPGQGLQFLFEYFSETQRNKGNFPGRFSGRQFSNSRSEMNVSTLELGDSALYLCASSLGGVAAGDHTDTQYFGPGTRLTVL.

The chain joins TRBV29-1 to TRBJ1-1, with no clear D. Germline lookup yields CDR1 SQVTM and CDR2 ANQGSEA. This CDR3 is built from 12 residues. V was trimmed by 6 bases and J by 9 bases, leaving 17 bases between them. The CDR3 loop reads CSVPSGRGQAFF. Here the CDR3 DNA reads TGCAGCGTACCCTCTGGTCGGGGTCAAGCTTTCTTT. The entire variable domain, with the rest obtained from reference TRBV29-1 and TRBJ1-1, is as follows: SAVISQKPSRDICQRGTSLTIQCQVDSQVTMMFWYRQQPGQSLTLIATANQGSEATYESGFVIDKFPISRPNLTFSTLTVSNMSPEDSSIYLCSVPSGRGQAFFGQGTRLTVV.

The genes are TRBV19 and TRBJ1-5, with 7 bases fitting TRBD1. V gave up 3 bases and J gave up 4 bases; unmatched junction bases: 15. This CDR3 region has 18 residues. The germline V gene encodes CDR1 LNHDA and CDR2 SQIVND (reference sequence). The CDR3 coding sequence is TGTGCCAGTAGTATGGAGAGGTCCCGCGGGACAGTAAATCAGCCCCAGCATTTT. This translates into CASSMERSRGTVNQPQHF. The variable domain in full, completed from reference TRBV19 and TRBJ1-5, reads DGGITQSPKYLFRKEGQNVTLSCEQNLNHDAMYWYRQDPGQGLRLIYYSQIVNDFQKGDIAEGYSVSREKKESFPLTVTSAQKNPTAFYLCASSMERSRGTVNQPQHFGDGTRLSIL.

This rearrangement joins TRBV7-9 to TRBJ1-2; D may be TRBD1 (5 bases). The CDR3 loop spans 14 amino acids. Germline loops: CDR1 SEHNR, CDR2 FQNEAQ (reference sequence). The germline V and J ends were trimmed by 5 bases and 1 base, with 11 bases remaining between them. CDR3 amino acids: CASSINRSNYGYTF. The CDR3 bases are TGTGCCAGCAGCATCAACAGGAGTAACTATGGCTACACCTTC. Full variable domain (missing parts from reference TRBV7-9 and TRBJ1-2): DTGVSQNPRHKITKRGQNVTFRCDPISEHNRLYWYRQTLGQGPEFLTYFQNEAQLEKSRLLSDRFSAERPKGSFSTLEIQRTEQGDSAMYLCASSINRSNYGYTFGSGTRLTVV.

V is TRBV27 and J is TRBJ1-4; D not certain. V was cut by 3 bases and J by 5 bases, with 10 bases left in between. Germline values: CDR1 MNHEY, CDR2 SMNVEV (reference sequence). CDR3 length: 14 residues. The CDR3 spells CASSFGSQNEKLFF. The CDR3 region has the DNA TGTGCCAGCAGTTTTGGTAGTCAAAATGAAAAACTGTTTTTT.

A single count supports this clone. This chain connects TRBV29-1 to TRBJ1-1, with unresolved D. Germline CDR1 SQVTM, CDR2 ANQGSEA. This CDR3 is 15 amino acids long. The ends were cut back, 0 bases at V and 2 bases at J, with 13 bases in the middle. The CDR3 spells CSVEDPRRSNTEAFF. CDR3 nucleotide sequence: TGCAGCGTTGAAGATCCGCGGAGGAGTAACACTGAAGCTTTCTTT.

The gene calls are TRBV7-8 and TRBJ1-5; 10 bases match TRBD1. The junction had 9 bases not matched to a gene; V was cut back by 5 bases and J by 5 bases. This CDR3 spans 16 amino acids. Germline V gives CDR1 SGHVS, CDR2 FQNEAQ. The CDR3 sequence is CASSRSGTGVYQPQHF. Here the CDR3 DNA reads TGTGCCAGCAGCCGGTCCGGGACAGGGGTCTATCAGCCCCAGCATTTT.

V usage is TRBV21-1 and J usage is TRBJ2-1; the table's D call, TRBD2, was not checked against the DNA. TRBV21-1 is a pseudogene locus. The CDR3 totals 13 residues. The CDR3, as DNA: TGTGCCAGCAGCCCCCCCGGAGACAATGAGCAGTTCTTC. It is translated as CASSPPGDNEQFF.

This clone was found once. The rearrangement joins TRBV24-1 to TRBJ1-2, with 7 bases that match TRBD1. Germline CDR1 reads KGHDR; CDR2 reads SFDVKD. V lost 3 bases and J lost 4; bases outside the gene matches: 7. The CDR3 runs to 15 residues. CDR3 nucleotide sequence: TGTGCCACCAGTGATCCTAACAGGGGACTCTATGGCTACACCTTC. It specifies CATSDPNRGLYGYTF.

The chain is built from TRBV27 and TRBJ2-3; 10 bases are a match to TRBD2. Germline V gives CDR1 MNHEY, CDR2 SMNVEV (reference sequence). CDR3 length: 17 amino acids. With 10 bases clipped from V and 6 bases from J, the junction kept 19 bases outside the gene matches. Written as DNA, the CDR3 is TGTGCCACCACCGTAATAGCGGGGGGATCCGCGGGGGATACGCAGTATTTT. It encodes CATTVIAGGSAGDTQYF.

The chain is built from TRBV5-1 and TRBJ2-7; 11 bases align to TRBD1. Losses at the gene ends were 4 bases for V and 4 bases for J; bases not matched to a gene: 7. From germline, CDR1 is SGHRS and CDR2 YFSETQ. The CDR3 is 15 residues long. CDR3 sequence (DNA): TGCGCCAGCAGCGGCGGACAGGGGGCTATTTACGAGCAGTACTTC. Translating it yields CASSGGQGAIYEQYF.